Below, one TCR beta chain is given with its context. Other DNA sequences of this sample code for an identical CDR3. Genomic DNA of every subset was divided equally among multiple immunoSEQ plates. This table comes from immunoSEQ multiplex PCR, and its TCRdb copy is limited to in-frame clones, with some not included. In the table there are more than 2 million clones, approximately 94% of which are singletons. These data come from a study of shared clonotypes between healthy human individuals. On the study more broadly: In total, the donors were two women and a few men aged 18 to 49. Each donor's CD8 memory used one plate, CD8 naive two, each CD4 subset three.

CD8 cells regarded as naive lacked CD45RO, were positively chosen for CCR7, and omitted terminally differentiated effector memory CD45RA+ cells. Germline CDR1 and CDR2: SGHNT and YYREEE (reference sequence). The V and J ends lost 0 bases and 2 bases, in that order; junction bases with no gene match: 3. The CDR3 consists of 15 residues. The V call is TRBV5-4, the J call TRBJ2-7; the match to TRBD1 covers 9 bases. This receptor was obtained from a young man in good health. Sequenced: naive CD8+ T cells sorted from blood. CDR3 nucleotides: TGTGCCAGCAGCTTGGGAACAGGGGGCACCTACGAGCAGTACTTC. Translated: CASSLGTGGTYEQYF.